These T cell receptor beta chains were read from a single sample in a study of CD8 T cells in Susac syndrome. TCRdb independently ran MiXCR on the immunoSEQ multiplex PCR reads; one entry per CDR3 protein. This table has 50,000 to 55,000 distinct CDR3 sequences, 95% appearing once. The sequenced material came from CD8+ T cells from PBMCs. Source of these receptors: a human donor with Susac syndrome. Both conserved end residues are part of each CDR3.

v_gene	j_gene	len	CDR3aa
TRBV6-5	TRBJ2-7	14	CASSYSQGAYEQYF
TRBV18	TRBJ2-3	14	CASSPTILGDTQYF
TRBV3-1	TRBJ2-1	20	CASSQVLLAGASGTYNEQFF
TRBV20-1	TRBJ2-3	14	CSASNGGAGDTQYF
TRBV6-6	TRBJ1-2	14	CASSKRDSLYGYTF
TRBV6-5	TRBJ2-7	14	CASSVQGAGYEQYF
TRBV19	TRBJ1-5	13	CASSIAGSQPQHF
TRBV15	TRBJ1-2	15	CATTPGVGGDYGYTF
TRBV19	TRBJ1-5	16	CASRINREGSNQPQHF
TRBV7-8	TRBJ1-5	13	CASSSDPNQPQHF
TRBV9	TRBJ1-6	15	CASSVGEGVVSPLHF
TRBV27	TRBJ2-3	14	CASIGQGSTDTQYF
TRBV5-6	TRBJ1-6	12	CASSFYNSPLHF
TRBV12-3/TRBV12-4	TRBJ2-7	14	CASSPSGQTYEQYF
TRBV10-3	TRBJ2-7	16	CAISEYSGSGPYEQYF
TRBV12-3/TRBV12-4	TRBJ1-1	14	CASSPDRRDTEAFF
TRBV30	TRBJ2-1	15	CAWSTVAGGLEEQFF
TRBV5-4	TRBJ2-1	13	CASSHRANNEQFF
TRBV7-2	TRBJ1-1	12	CASSLSGTEAFF
TRBV19	TRBJ1-1	14	CASSIWVGNTEAFF
TRBV29-1	TRBJ2-2	15	CSVEAVSQGAGELFF
TRBV9	TRBJ1-1	15	CASSVKGQPNTEAFF
TRBV20-1	TRBJ1-2	13	CSAVTGTAYGYTF
TRBV5-4	TRBJ2-5	14	CASSLIGSQETQYF
TRBV9	TRBJ2-3	16	CASSPRLGGTTDTQYF
TRBV30	TRBJ1-3	17	CAWSEGGFRFSGNTIYF
TRBV3-1	TRBJ2-7	15	CASSRRRTSSYEQYF
TRBV5-4	TRBJ1-2	13	CASSLEQGNGYTF
TRBV19	TRBJ2-2	15	CASSIGTGVTGELFF
TRBV5-1	TRBJ2-3	15	CASSLEGAAADTQYF
TRBV6-6	TRBJ2-1	11	CASSYSNEQFF
TRBV4-1	TRBJ1-1	15	CASSQEVTANTEAFF
TRBV9	TRBJ1-2	14	CASSVGGTSYGYTF
TRBV19	TRBJ2-4	14	CASSIPQDKRIQYF
TRBV20-1	TRBJ2-1	15	CSALAGGVPYNEQFF
TRBV20-1	TRBJ2-3	14	CSASSGVNTDTQYF
TRBV7-8	TRBJ2-1	14	CASSYTRNYNEQFF
TRBV25-1	TRBJ2-7	11	CASSAGQEQYF
TRBV7-9	TRBJ2-1	15	CASSQGGVPYNEQFF
TRBV4-1	TRBJ1-5	17	CASSFQEGTGLSQPQHF
TRBV7-9	TRBJ2-7	14	CASSPGDSSYEQYF
TRBV11-2	TRBJ2-3	11	CASSSPGGQYF
TRBV7-2	TRBJ2-3	16	CASSLVLIGATDTQYF
TRBV6-5	TRBJ2-3	15	CASSYSAGGTDTQYF
TRBV14	TRBJ2-5	16	CASSLWTSGSRETQYF
TRBV7-9	TRBJ2-3	16	CATSLVAGASDDTQYF
TRBV27	TRBJ2-7	17	CASSFRTDPYRPYEQYF
TRBV20-1	TRBJ2-7	12	CSARDSTYEQYF
TRBV30	TRBJ1-4	14	CASSTVATNEKLFF
TRBV7-7	TRBJ2-2	11	CASSFKGELFF
TRBV29-1	TRBJ2-7	12	CSVGGGGLEQYF
TRBV20-1	TRBJ2-7	15	CSARDPGLVTYEQYF
TRBV4-3	TRBJ2-7	13	CASSQDGGYEQYF